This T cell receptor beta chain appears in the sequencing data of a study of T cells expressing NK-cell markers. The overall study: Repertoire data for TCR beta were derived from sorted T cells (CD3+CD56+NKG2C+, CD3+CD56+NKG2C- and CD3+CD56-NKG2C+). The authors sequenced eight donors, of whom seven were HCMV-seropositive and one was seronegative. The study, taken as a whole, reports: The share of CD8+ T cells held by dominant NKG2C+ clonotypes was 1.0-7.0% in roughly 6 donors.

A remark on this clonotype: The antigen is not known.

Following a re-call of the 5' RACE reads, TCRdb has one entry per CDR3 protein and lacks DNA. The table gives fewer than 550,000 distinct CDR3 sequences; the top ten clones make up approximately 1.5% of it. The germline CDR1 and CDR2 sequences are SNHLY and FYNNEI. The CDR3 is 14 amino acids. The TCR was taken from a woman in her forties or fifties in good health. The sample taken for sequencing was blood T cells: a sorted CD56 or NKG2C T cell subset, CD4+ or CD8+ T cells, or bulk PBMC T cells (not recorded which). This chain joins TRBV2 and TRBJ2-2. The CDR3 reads CASRQGENTGELFF.